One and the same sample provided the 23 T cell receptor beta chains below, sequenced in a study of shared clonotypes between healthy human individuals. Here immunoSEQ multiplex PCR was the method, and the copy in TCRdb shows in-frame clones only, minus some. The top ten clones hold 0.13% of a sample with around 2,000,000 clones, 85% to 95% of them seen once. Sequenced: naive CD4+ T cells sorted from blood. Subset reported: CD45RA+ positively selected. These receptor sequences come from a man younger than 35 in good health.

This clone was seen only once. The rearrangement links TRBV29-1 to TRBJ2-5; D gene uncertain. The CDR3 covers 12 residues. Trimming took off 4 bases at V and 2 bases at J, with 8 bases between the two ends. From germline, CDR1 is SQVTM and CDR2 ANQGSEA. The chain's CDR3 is CSVAEAQETQYF. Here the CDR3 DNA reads TGCAGCGTTGCTGAGGCTCAAGAGACCCAGTACTTC.

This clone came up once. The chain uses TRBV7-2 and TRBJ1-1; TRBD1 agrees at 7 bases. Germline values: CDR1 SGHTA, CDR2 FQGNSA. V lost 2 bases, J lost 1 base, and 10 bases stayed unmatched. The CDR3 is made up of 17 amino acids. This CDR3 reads CASSLNTQGGSNTEAFF. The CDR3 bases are TGTGCCAGCAGCTTAAATACCCAGGGGGGATCGAACACTGAAGCTTTCTTT.

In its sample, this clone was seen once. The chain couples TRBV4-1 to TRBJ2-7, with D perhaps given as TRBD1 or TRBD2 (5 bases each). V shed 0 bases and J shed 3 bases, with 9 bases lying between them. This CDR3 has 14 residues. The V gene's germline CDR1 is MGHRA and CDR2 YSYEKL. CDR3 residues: CASSQDRDLYEQYF. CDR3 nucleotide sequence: TGCGCCAGCAGCCAAGATCGGGACCTCTACGAGCAGTACTTC.

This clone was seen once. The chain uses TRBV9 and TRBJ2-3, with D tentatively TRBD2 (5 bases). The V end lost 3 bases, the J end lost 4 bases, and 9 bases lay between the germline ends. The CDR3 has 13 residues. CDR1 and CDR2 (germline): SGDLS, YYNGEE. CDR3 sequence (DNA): TGTGCCAGCAGCGGAGGGATTTCAGATACGCAGTATTTT. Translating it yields CASSGGISDTQYF.

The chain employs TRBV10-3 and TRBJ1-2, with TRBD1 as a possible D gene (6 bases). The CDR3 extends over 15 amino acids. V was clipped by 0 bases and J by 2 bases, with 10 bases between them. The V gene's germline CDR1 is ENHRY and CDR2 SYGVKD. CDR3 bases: TGTGCCATCAGTGAGTCCCCAGGGGTAAACTATGGCTACACCTTC. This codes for CAISESPGVNYGYTF.

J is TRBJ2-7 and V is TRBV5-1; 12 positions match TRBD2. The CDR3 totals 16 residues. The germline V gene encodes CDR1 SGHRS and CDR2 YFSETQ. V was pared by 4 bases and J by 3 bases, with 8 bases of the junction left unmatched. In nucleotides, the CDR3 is TGCGCCAGCAGCCCACGACTAGCGGGGGTTTTCTACGAGCAGTACTTC. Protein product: CASSPRLAGVFYEQYF.

In DNA form, the CDR3 reads TGTGCCAGCACCTCGTCGGCCACTAATGAAAAACTGTTTTTT. Translated: CASTSSATNEKLFF. The chain joins TRBV6-5 to TRBJ1-4; D remains unclear. V lost 7 bases and J 2 bases, leaving 11 bases between the germline ends. This CDR3 comprises 14 residues. Per the germline V gene, CDR1 is MNHEY and CDR2 is SVGAGI.

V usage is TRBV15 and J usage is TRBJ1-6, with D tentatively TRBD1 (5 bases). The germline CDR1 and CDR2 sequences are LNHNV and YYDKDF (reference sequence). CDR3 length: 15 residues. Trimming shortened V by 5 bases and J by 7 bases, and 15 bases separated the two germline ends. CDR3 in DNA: TGTGCCACCAGCGGGGGGGACCGTCCGAATTCACCCCTCCACTTT. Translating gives CATSGGDRPNSPLHF.

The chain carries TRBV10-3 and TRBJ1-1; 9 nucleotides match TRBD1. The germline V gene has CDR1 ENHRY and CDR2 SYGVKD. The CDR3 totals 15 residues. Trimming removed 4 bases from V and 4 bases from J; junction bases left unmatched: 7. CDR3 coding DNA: TGTGCCATCAGTGGAAACAGGGGGCTGTCCACTGAAGCTTTCTTT. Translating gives CAISGNRGLSTEAFF.

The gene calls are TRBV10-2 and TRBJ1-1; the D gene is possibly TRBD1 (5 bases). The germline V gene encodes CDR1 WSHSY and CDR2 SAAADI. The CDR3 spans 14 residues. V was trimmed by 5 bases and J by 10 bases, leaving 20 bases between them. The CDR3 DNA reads TGCGCCAGCAGTTTTCAGGGCGGCAGGGATGGAGCTTTCTTT. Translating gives CASSFQGGRDGAFF.

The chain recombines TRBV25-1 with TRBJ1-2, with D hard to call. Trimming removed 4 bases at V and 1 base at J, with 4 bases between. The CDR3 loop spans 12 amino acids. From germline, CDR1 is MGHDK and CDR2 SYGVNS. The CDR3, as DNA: TGTGCCAGCAGTGGGAATAACTATGGCTACACCTTC. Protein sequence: CASSGNNYGYTF.

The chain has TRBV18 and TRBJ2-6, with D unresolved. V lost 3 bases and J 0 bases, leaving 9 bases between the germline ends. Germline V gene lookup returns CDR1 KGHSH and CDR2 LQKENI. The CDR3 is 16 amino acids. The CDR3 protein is CASSPVASSGANVLTF. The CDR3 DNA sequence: TGTGCCAGCTCACCGGTTGCTAGCTCTGGGGCCAACGTCCTGACTTTC.

The CDR3 DNA follows: TGTGCCAGCAGCTTGGGAGGAGGGGAGGTCACTGAAGCTTTCTTT. The encoded protein is CASSLGGGEVTEAFF. V gene TRBV5-5 combines with J gene TRBJ1-1; D is possibly TRBD1 (5 bases). The CDR3 spans 15 residues. From germline, CDR1 is SGHKS and CDR2 YYEKEE (reference sequence). The V end lost 0 bases, the J end lost 4 bases, and 13 bases lay between the germline ends.

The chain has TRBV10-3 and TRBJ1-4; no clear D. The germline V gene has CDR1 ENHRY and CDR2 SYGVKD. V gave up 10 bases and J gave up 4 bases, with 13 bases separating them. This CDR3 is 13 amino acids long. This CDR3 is CATRDGRNEKLFF. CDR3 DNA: TGTGCCACGCGAGACGGGCGTAATGAAAAACTGTTTTTT.

CDR3 DNA: TGCGCCAGCAGCCTTAGGCTAATGGCGAGCAATCAGCCCCAGCATTTT. Translating it yields CASSLRLMASNQPQHF. This sequence joins TRBV4-1 and TRBJ1-5, with unresolved D. Trimming removed 4 bases at V and 1 base at J, with 14 bases between. The germline V gene has CDR1 MGHRA and CDR2 YSYEKL. The CDR3 loop spans 16 amino acids.

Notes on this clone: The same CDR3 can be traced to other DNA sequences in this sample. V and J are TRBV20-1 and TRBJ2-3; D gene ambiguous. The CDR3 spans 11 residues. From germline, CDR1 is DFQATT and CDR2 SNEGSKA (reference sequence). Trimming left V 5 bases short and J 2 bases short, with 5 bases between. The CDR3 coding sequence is TGCAGTGCTCGAGTCACAGATACGCAGTATTTT. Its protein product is CSARVTDTQYF.

CDR3 sequence (DNA): TGTGCCATCAAGGGGAGGGTCACCGGGGAGCTGTTTTTT. Translation gives CAIKGRVTGELFF. The chain couples TRBV10-3 to TRBJ2-2; TRBD2 aligns across 7 bases. CDR1 is ENHRY and CDR2 is SYGVKD in the germline V gene. This CDR3 region has 13 residues. The J segment lost 4 bases and the V segment lost 7 bases, leaving 3 bases of the junction unmatched.

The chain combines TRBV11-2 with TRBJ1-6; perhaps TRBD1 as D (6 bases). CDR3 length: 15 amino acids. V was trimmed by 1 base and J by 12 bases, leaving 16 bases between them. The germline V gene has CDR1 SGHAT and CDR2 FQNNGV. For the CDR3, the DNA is TGTGCCAGCAGCTTAGGGACAGCCTTAATTCAACCCCTCCACTTT. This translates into CASSLGTALIQPLHF.

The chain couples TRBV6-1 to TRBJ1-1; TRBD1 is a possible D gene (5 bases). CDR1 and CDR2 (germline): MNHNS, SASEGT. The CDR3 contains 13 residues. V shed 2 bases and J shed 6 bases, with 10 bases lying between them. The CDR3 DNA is TGTGCCAGCAGTGAAATAGGGGTACCTGAAGCTTTCTTT. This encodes CASSEIGVPEAFF.

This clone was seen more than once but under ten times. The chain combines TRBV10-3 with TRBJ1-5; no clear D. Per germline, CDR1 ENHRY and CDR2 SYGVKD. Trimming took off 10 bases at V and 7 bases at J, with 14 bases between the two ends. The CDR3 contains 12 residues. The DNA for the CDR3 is TGTGCCACCCGAGCCGACGAACAGCCCCAGCATTTT. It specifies CATRADEQPQHF.

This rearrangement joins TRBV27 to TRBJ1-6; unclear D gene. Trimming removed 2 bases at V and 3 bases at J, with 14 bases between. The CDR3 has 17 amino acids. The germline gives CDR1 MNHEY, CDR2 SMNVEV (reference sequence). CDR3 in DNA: TGTGCCAGCAGTTTACCCCTCAAAGAGGGCTATAATTCACCCCTCCACTTT. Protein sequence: CASSLPLKEGYNSPLHF.

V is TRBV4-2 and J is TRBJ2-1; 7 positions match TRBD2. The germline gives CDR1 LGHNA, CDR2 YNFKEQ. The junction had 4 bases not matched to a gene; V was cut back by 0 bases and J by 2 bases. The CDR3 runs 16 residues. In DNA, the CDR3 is TGTGCCAGCAGCCAAGAACGCCTAGCGGCCTACAATGAGCAGTTCTTC. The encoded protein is CASSQERLAAYNEQFF.

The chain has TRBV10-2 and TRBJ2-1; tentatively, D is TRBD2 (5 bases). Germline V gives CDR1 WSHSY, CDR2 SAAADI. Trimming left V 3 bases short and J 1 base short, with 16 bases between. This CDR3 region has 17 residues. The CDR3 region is CASSEPLLGPSYNEQFF. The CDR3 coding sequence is TGCGCCAGCAGTGAACCACTACTAGGCCCGTCCTACAATGAGCAGTTCTTC.